This T cell receptor beta chain comes out of a study of T cell changes during pregnancy in multiple sclerosis. Measured with immunoSEQ multiplex PCR; TCRdb has only the in-frame clones, and not every one. The sample carries nearly 70,000 clones, about 90% recorded once. CDR1 LNHDA and CDR2 SQIVND come from the germline V gene (reference sequence). V was shortened by 9 bases and J by 2 bases, with 14 bases between the two germline ends. The CDR3 is 13 residues long. The specimen comprised peripheral blood, sampled in the second trimester of pregnancy. This clonotype was sampled from a female donor in good health, enrolled as a control in a pregnancy study. V is TRBV19 and J is TRBJ2-7; D is perhaps TRBD1 (6 bases). The CDR3 sequence: CASQSRGTYEQYF. The CDR3 bases are TGTGCCAGCCAATCGAGGGGGACCTACGAGCAGTACTTC.